This T cell receptor beta chain was found in a study of blood T cell repertoires in COVID-19. Study context: Samples of COVID-19 (acute and convalescent) were obtained from the United States, Italy and Spain.

Repertoires were generated with immunoSEQ multiplex PCR, while TCRdb's copy carries only in-frame clones and drops some. Of approximately 270,000 clones in the sample, approximately 83% are singletons; the top ten hold roughly 4%. This study enrolled people aged about 18 to 95 from about two dozen US geographic areas. Participants reported their clinical history, and cohort assignment relied on those reports. Among Cohort 3 donors, those recovered had two negative PCRs, clearance, or symptom resolution. The specimen sequenced was PBMCs or T cells enriched from blood (not recorded which). The TCR originated in a woman in her twenties or thirties who had recovered from COVID-19.

This CDR3 reads CASSFSLRKTQYF. The CDR3 coding sequence is TGTGCCAGCAGCTTTTCCCTTAGAAAGACCCAGTACTTC. V and J are TRBV7-2 and TRBJ2-5; D gene unclear. Germline V lookup: CDR1 SGHTA, CDR2 FQGNSA. CDR3 length equals 13 residues. V dropped 3 bases and J dropped 6 bases, with 11 bases sitting between them.